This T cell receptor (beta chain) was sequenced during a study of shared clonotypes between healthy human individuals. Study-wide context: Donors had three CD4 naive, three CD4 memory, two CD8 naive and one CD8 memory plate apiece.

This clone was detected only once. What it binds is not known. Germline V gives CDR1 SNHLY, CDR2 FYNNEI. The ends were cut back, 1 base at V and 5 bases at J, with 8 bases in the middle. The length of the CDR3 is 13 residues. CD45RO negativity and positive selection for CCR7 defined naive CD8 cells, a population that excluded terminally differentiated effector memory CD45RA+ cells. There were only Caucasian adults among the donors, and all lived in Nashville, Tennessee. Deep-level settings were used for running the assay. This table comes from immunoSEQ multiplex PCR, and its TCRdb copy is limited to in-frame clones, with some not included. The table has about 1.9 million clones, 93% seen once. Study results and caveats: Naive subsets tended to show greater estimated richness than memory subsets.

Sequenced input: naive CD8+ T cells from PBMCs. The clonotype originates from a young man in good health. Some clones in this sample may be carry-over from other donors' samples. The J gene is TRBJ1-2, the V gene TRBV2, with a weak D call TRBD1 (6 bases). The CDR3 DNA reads TGTGCCAGCAGTGAAGGGCAGGGGTATGGCTACACCTTC. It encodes CASSEGQGYGYTF. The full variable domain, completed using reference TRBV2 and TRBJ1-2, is EPEVTQTPSHQVTQMGQEVILRCVPISNHLYFYWYRQILGQKVEFLVSFYNNEISEKSEIFDDQFSVERPDGSNFTLKIRSTKLEDSAMYFCASSEGQGYGYTFGSGTRLTVV.